Each of the 25 T cell receptor beta chains below was sequenced from the same sample in a study of blood T cell repertoires in COVID-19. TCRdb keeps only in-frame clones here, not all; method: immunoSEQ multiplex PCR. The sample carries approximately 210,000 clones, roughly 86% recorded once. The sample comprised peripheral blood. Receptors were obtained from a woman between 40 and 50 years old with acute or convalescent COVID-19.

The chain combines TRBV30 with TRBJ2-4, with 12 bases identical to TRBD2. This CDR3 region has 16 residues. Trimming at V came to 5 bases and at J to 2 bases, leaving 7 bases not matched to a gene. Germline assignment: CDR1 GTSNPN and CDR2 SVGIG (reference sequence). CDR3 sequence (DNA): TGTGCCTGGGAAGGACTAGCGGGGACCCCCAAAAACATTCAGTACTTC. This gives the protein CAWEGLAGTPKNIQYF.

The sample holds a few counts of this clone. V gene TRBV28 combines with J gene TRBJ1-4; 11 nucleotides align to TRBD1. The CDR3 covers 16 residues. Trimming at V came to 3 bases and at J to 8 bases, leaving 8 bases not matched to a gene. Germline V gene sequence: CDR1 MDHEN, CDR2 SYDVKM. The CDR3 here is CASSLEGQGGEEKLFF. The CDR3, as DNA: TGTGCCAGCAGTTTGGAGGGACAGGGGGGTGAGGAAAAACTGTTTTTT.

The chain employs TRBV5-6 and TRBJ2-2; D is possibly TRBD1 (5 bases). Per germline, CDR1 SGHDT and CDR2 YYEEEE. The CDR3 length is 16 residues. V was clipped by 1 base and J by 2 bases, with 12 bases between them. The CDR3 DNA is TGTGCCAGCAGCTTGTACGAGACAGCCAACACCGGGGAGCTGTTTTTT. Its protein is CASSLYETANTGELFF.

This CDR3 reads CASSFGQSYEQYF. CDR3 in DNA: TGTGCCAGCAGCTTTGGACAGTCCTACGAGCAGTACTTC. This chain joins TRBV7-3 and TRBJ2-7; D possibly corresponds to TRBD1 (6 bases). The ends were cut back, 3 bases at V and 1 base at J, with 7 bases in the middle. The CDR3 has 13 residues. CDR1 and CDR2 (germline): SGHTA, FQGTGA.

Only a few counts were recorded for this clone. The chain is built from TRBV27 and TRBJ2-7, with 9 bases matching TRBD2. V gave up 4 bases and J gave up 0 bases; unmatched junction bases: 10. The CDR3 sequence is 17 residues long. The germline CDR1 and CDR2 sequences are MNHEY and SMNVEV (reference sequence). Written as DNA, the CDR3 is TGTGCCAGCAGTTACGGGCCAGGGACTAGCCCCTCCTACGAGCAGTACTTC. It codes for CASSYGPGTSPSYEQYF.

Regarding this clone: The identical CDR3 is also encoded by other nucleotide sequences in the sample. The rearrangement links TRBV29-1 to TRBJ2-3; 9 bases map to TRBD2. The germline V gene has CDR1 SQVTM and CDR2 ANQGSEA. The CDR3 is made up of 15 amino acids. Trimming removed 3 bases from V and 4 bases from J; junction bases left unmatched: 8. CDR3 nucleotide sequence: TGCAGCGTTGATGGGTTAGCGGGGGTCCCAGATACGCAGTATTTT. It codes for CSVDGLAGVPDTQYF.

V and J are TRBV20-1 and TRBJ1-5; D ambiguous. The V end lost 3 bases, the J end lost 0 bases, and 6 bases lay between the germline ends. CDR1 and CDR2 (germline): DFQATT, SNEGSKA (reference sequence). This CDR3 spans 13 amino acids. The CDR3 loop reads CSASGYSNQPQHF. CDR3 DNA sequence: TGCAGTGCTAGTGGCTATAGCAATCAGCCCCAGCATTTT.

The chain is built from TRBV6-1 and TRBJ2-1, with 8 bases identical to TRBD2. The CDR3 has 16 amino acids. Germline V lookup: CDR1 MNHNS, CDR2 SASEGT. V lost 2 bases to trimming and J lost 6 bases; unmatched junction nucleotides: 9. The CDR3 coding sequence is TGTGCCAGCAGTGAATTGGAAGCGGGGGCCACCAATGAGCAGTTCTTC. It codes for CASSELEAGATNEQFF.

The chain recombines TRBV27 with TRBJ2-7, with D possibly matching TRBD2 (6 bases). The CDR3 is made up of 13 amino acids. Germline loops: CDR1 MNHEY, CDR2 SMNVEV (reference sequence). Trimming left V 11 bases short and J 0 bases short, with 14 bases between. The CDR3 DNA reads as TGTGCCCGCGGAGGGGATAGCTCCTACGAGCAGTACTTC. Amino acids: CARGGDSSYEQYF.

The V and J genes are TRBV25-1 and TRBJ1-1, with TRBD1 identical over 12 bases. CDR1 and CDR2 (germline): MGHDK, SYGVNS. V lost 4 bases and J lost 0; bases outside the gene matches: 6. The length of the CDR3 is 17 residues. The CDR3 region is CASSGRDRGPMNTEAFF. CDR3 DNA: TGTGCCAGCAGTGGGAGGGACAGGGGGCCTATGAACACTGAAGCTTTCTTT.

The sample holds one count of this clone. The chain combines TRBV5-5 with TRBJ1-2; D is undetermined. Trimming left V 0 bases short and J 1 base short, with 4 bases between. This CDR3 contains 13 residues. Per germline, CDR1 SGHKS and CDR2 YYEKEE (reference sequence). The CDR3 nucleotides read TGTGCCAGCAGCTTGGGAGATAACTATGGCTACACCTTC. This codes for CASSLGDNYGYTF.

V gene TRBV10-2 combines with J gene TRBJ2-1, with 9 bases lining up with TRBD2. CDR1 is WSHSY, CDR2 SAAADI, per germline. The CDR3 has 16 residues. V shed 8 bases, J shed 6 bases, and the junction held 14 bases outside the gene matches. CDR3 residues: CASLEGAGGRFNEQFF. For the CDR3, the DNA is TGCGCCAGCCTTGAGGGAGCGGGGGGCCGCTTCAATGAGCAGTTCTTC.

The J gene is TRBJ2-5, the V gene TRBV24-1; 7 nucleotides align to TRBD1. The V and J ends lost 4 bases and 5 bases, in that order; junction bases with no gene match: 6. CDR1 is KGHDR, CDR2 SFDVKD, per germline. The CDR3 has 14 amino acids. The CDR3 nucleotides are TGTGCCACCAGTGACACGACAGGGTCGGAGACCCAGTACTTC. Translating it yields CATSDTTGSETQYF.

J is TRBJ2-1 and V is TRBV9; tentatively, D is TRBD1 (6 bases). Germline V gene data show CDR1 as SGDLS and CDR2 as YYNGEE. The CDR3 has 15 residues. The V gene lost 3 bases and the J gene lost 0 bases, with 10 bases spanning the gap. CDR3 coding DNA: TGTGCCAGCAGCGGGATGGACAGCTCCTACAATGAGCAGTTCTTC. Translation: CASSGMDSSYNEQFF.

This clone has only a few counts. This chain connects TRBV24-1 to TRBJ2-7, with 10 bases identical to TRBD1. This CDR3 comprises 15 residues. V lost 3 bases and J lost 3; bases outside the gene matches: 4. The germline gives CDR1 KGHDR, CDR2 SFDVKD. CDR3 loop: CATSDTRDRGYEQYF. DNA of the CDR3: TGTGCCACCAGTGATACCCGGGACAGGGGCTACGAGCAGTACTTC.

The CDR3 bases are TGCGCCAGCAGCCAAGGTCCGACTAGCAGCACAGATACGCAGTATTTT. Residues: CASSQGPTSSTDTQYF. V gene TRBV4-3 combines with J gene TRBJ2-3; 7 nucleotides line up with TRBD2. Germline V gene data show CDR1 as LGHNA and CDR2 as YSLEER. CDR3 length equals 16 residues. J was trimmed by 0 bases and V by 1 base; bases with no gene match: 4.

This chain joins TRBV19 and TRBJ1-1, with D possibly matching TRBD1 (6 bases). Germline CDR1 and CDR2: LNHDA and SQIVND (reference sequence). This CDR3 contains 13 residues. V was clipped by 10 bases and J by 1 base, with 13 bases between them. This CDR3 reads CATYRETNTEAFF. For the CDR3, the DNA is TGTGCCACATACAGGGAAACGAACACTGAAGCTTTCTTT.

The chain joins TRBV30 to TRBJ1-2; D gene ambiguous. V lost 4 bases and J lost 8, with 11 bases in between. Germline loops: CDR1 GTSNPN, CDR2 SVGIG (reference sequence). The length of the CDR3 is 11 residues. The DNA for the CDR3 is TGTGCCTGGAATAACCCCAGAGGCTACACCTTC. Translation gives CAWNNPRGYTF.

The genes are TRBV7-9 and TRBJ1-1, with no clear D. The V gene's germline CDR1 is SEHNR and CDR2 FQNEAQ (reference sequence). Trimming pared 1 base from V and 7 bases from J, leaving 7 bases between. The CDR3 is 12 residues long. The CDR3, as DNA: TGTGCCAGCAGCTTAGATACGGGTGAAGCTTTCTTT. Translation: CASSLDTGEAFF.

The chain recombines TRBV7-8 with TRBJ1-2; 8 nucleotides align to TRBD1. The CDR3 runs 14 residues. The V gene end was trimmed by 4 bases and the J gene end by 8 bases; junction bases not matched to a gene: 9. CDR1 SGHVS and CDR2 FQNEAQ come from the germline V gene. In DNA, the CDR3 is TGTGCCAGCAGCTCGAACAGACAGGGGATCGGCTACACCTTC. Its translation is CASSSNRQGIGYTF.

V and J are TRBV7-8 and TRBJ2-7, with 8 bases that match TRBD2. CDR1 SGHVS and CDR2 FQNEAQ come from the germline V gene. This CDR3 is built from 15 residues. V lost 1 base and J lost 0; bases outside the gene matches: 2. The CDR3 reads CASSLVAGNSYEQYF. The CDR3 DNA reads TGTGCCAGCAGCTTAGTAGCGGGGAACTCCTACGAGCAGTACTTC.

For this clone: Sequence at one end of the junction differs from germline and may be a read error. The chain employs TRBV18 and TRBJ1-1; weak D call: TRBD1 (5 bases). The V gene's germline CDR1 is KGHSH and CDR2 LQKENI. The CDR3 is 12 residues long. CDR3 bases: TGTGCCAGCTCTCCCGGGGGTACTGGAGCTTTCTTT. Its protein product is CASSPGGTGAFF. Full variable domain (rest looked up from reference TRBV18 and TRBJ1-1): NAGVMQNPRHLVRRRGQEARLRCSPMKGHSHVYWYRQLPEEGLKFMVYLQKENIIDESGMPKERFSAEFPKEGPSILRIQQVVRGDSAAYFCASSPGGTGAFFGQGTRLTVV.

This chain links TRBV5-1 with TRBJ1-5; TRBD1 matches 9 bases. CDR1 is SGHRS and CDR2 is YFSETQ in the germline V gene. CDR3 size: 15 residues. V lost 3 bases to trimming and J lost 4 bases; unmatched junction nucleotides: 5. The DNA for the CDR3 is TGCGCCAGCAGCTCCGGACAGGGGAAGAATCAGCCCCAGCATTTT. Protein: CASSSGQGKNQPQHF.

Notes on this clone: One junction end disagrees with the germline gene, perhaps due to a read error. This chain connects TRBV4-2 to TRBJ1-5; D gene uncertain. This CDR3 has 11 residues. Germline CDR1 reads LGHNA; CDR2 reads YNFKEQ. The CDR3 coding sequence is TGCGCCAGCACCCAACTTCGGGGCCAGCATTTT. It translates to CASTQLRGQHF.

The chain has TRBV29-1 and TRBJ1-2; perhaps TRBD1 as D (6 bases). The CDR3 is made up of 15 amino acids. Trimming took off 0 bases at V and 4 bases at J, with 15 bases between the two ends. CDR1 and CDR2 from the germline V gene are SQVTM and ANQGSEA. The CDR3 protein is CSVEDPRGSGYGYTF. CDR3 DNA sequence: TGCAGCGTTGAAGATCCCAGGGGAAGTGGCTATGGCTACACCTTC.